This T cell receptor (beta chain) was captured in a study of T-cell memory formation after mild COVID-19. Study-level points and caveats: CD4+ bias marked clones expanding day 15 to 37, unlike balanced contracting clones.

Ten or more counts support this clonotype. Its specificity is unknown. Constant-segment primers were used for 5'RACE, and the resulting TCR alpha and TCR beta cDNA libraries carried sample barcodes and UMIs. TCRdb independently ran MiXCR on the 5' RACE reads; one entry per CDR3 protein. The sample has a few hundred thousand distinct CDR3 sequences; roughly a tenth are singletons. The CDR3 sequence is 13 residues long. Losses at the gene ends were 6 bases for V and 7 bases for J; bases not matched to a gene: 5. The origin of this receptor is a man in his late teens or twenties who had mild COVID-19 (a few samples of this study predate the infection). Cell type and time point are not known. The sequenced sample was PBMCs or a T cell subset sorted from them (not recorded which). V and J are TRBV12-3 or TRBV12-4 and TRBJ2-1; 8 bases line up with TRBD2. CDR3 DNA: TGTGCCAGCAGATGGTCGGGGGGGAATGAGCAGTTCTTC. Protein product: CASRWSGGNEQFF.